The rows below give T cell receptor beta chains drawn from one sample of a study of tumor and adjacent non-tumor tissue in lung cancer. A single record per CDR3 protein comes from TCRdb applying MiXCR to the multiplex PCR reads. In the table there are around 200,000 distinct CDR3 sequences, 70% to 75% of which are singletons. Sequences were obtained from lung tumor tissue. These receptors originate from a man aged 60 to 69 with non-small cell lung cancer. CDR3s include the opening cysteine and the closing phenylalanine or tryptophan.

j_call,v_call,cdr3_aa
TRBJ2-7,TRBV12-3/TRBV12-4,CASSLDRFYEQYF
TRBJ2-7,TRBV28,CASSLSKLVYEQYF
TRBJ2-5,TRBV4-3,CASSQDRTGDGEIQYF
TRBJ2-1,TRBV12-3/TRBV12-4,CASSLYNEQFF
TRBJ1-5,TRBV6-5,CASSYSGTGGNQHQHF
TRBJ1-2,TRBV5-4,CASSLDRQGGYTF
TRBJ2-3,TRBV11-3,CAGTPDPSTDTHYF
TRBJ2-5,TRBV6-2/TRBV6-3,CAITSTTSRNQETQYF
TRBJ2-5,TRBV20-1,CSVRWGGGEETQYF
TRBJ2-1,TRBV20-1,CSARGTLLINEQFF
TRBJ2-2,TRBV4-1,CTNSQIQTGELFF
TRBJ2-2,TRBV20-1,CSALRGAGIGELFF
TRBJ1-5,TRBV20-1,CSARRRDEPQHF
TRBJ2-3,TRBV20-1,CSARGSSGGERADTQYF
TRBJ2-1,TRBV29-1,CIALTGDYNEQFF
TRBJ2-6,TRBV4-2,CASSLGQGAQAGANVLTF
TRBJ2-7,TRBV29-1,CRARRDTSYEQYF
TRBJ1-3,TRBV4-1,CASSQDSLRYTIYF
TRBJ1-3,TRBV12-3/TRBV12-4,CASSFLGAGGRVRGNTIYF
TRBJ1-1,TRBV5-6,CASSRGQINTEAFF
TRBJ2-7,TRBV14,CASSPFRETSVSYEQYF
TRBJ2-3,TRBV28,CASILMSRGSDTQYF
TRBJ2-7,TRBV11-3,CASSVDGTSGFYKQYF